This T cell receptor beta chain comes out of a study of blood T cell repertoires in COVID-19. Germline CDR1 is SEHNR and CDR2 is FQNEAQ (reference sequence). Deletions cut 5 bases from V and 5 bases from J, with 10 bases between. The CDR3 runs to 12 residues. Clones were read by immunoSEQ multiplex PCR, and TCRdb kept only the in-frame ones, dropping some. The sample contains a few hundred thousand clones, 90% of which appear only once. The sample comprised peripheral blood. This receptor was obtained from a woman in her sixties with COVID-19, enrolled during active disease. J is TRBJ2-7 and V is TRBV7-9; a weak D match, TRBD2 (5 bases). The DNA for the CDR3 is TGTGCCAGCAGCCCCCCGGGGAACGAGCAGTACTTC. Amino acid sequence: CASSPPGNEQYF.